This TCR beta chain came from a study of shared clonotypes between healthy human individuals. Study in general: Ranging from 18 to 49 in age, donors were a couple of women and three men. Study conclusions and caveats: Larger richness was generally estimated for naive than memory subsets.

There are 15 residues in the CDR3. Germline CDR1 is SQVTM and CDR2 is ANQGSEA. The V end was cut by 0 bases, the J end by 4 bases, with 15 bases between. Regarding this clone: Its antigen is unknown.

Each PCR replicate from the sorted subsets contained about 200 ng DNA, which is about 30,000 T cell genomes. The data were produced by immunoSEQ multiplex PCR, yet TCRdb's version contains in-frame clones alone and is incomplete. This table has millions of clones, 85% to 95% appearing once. Source material: naive CD4+ T cells sorted from blood. Subset indicated: CD45RA+ positively selected. The receptor comes from a man aged 18-30 years in good health. The chain uses TRBV29-1 and TRBJ1-2, with D unclear. The CDR3 bases are TGCAGCGTTGAAGATCCAGACACCAGTCTCTATGGCTACACCTTC. Its translation is CSVEDPDTSLYGYTF. Full variable domain (outside the CDR3, taken from reference TRBV29-1 and TRBJ1-2): SAVISQKPSRDICQRGTSLTIQCQVDSQVTMMFWYRQQPGQSLTLIATANQGSEATYESGFVIDKFPISRPNLTFSTLTVSNMSPEDSSIYLCSVEDPDTSLYGYTFGSGTRLTVV.